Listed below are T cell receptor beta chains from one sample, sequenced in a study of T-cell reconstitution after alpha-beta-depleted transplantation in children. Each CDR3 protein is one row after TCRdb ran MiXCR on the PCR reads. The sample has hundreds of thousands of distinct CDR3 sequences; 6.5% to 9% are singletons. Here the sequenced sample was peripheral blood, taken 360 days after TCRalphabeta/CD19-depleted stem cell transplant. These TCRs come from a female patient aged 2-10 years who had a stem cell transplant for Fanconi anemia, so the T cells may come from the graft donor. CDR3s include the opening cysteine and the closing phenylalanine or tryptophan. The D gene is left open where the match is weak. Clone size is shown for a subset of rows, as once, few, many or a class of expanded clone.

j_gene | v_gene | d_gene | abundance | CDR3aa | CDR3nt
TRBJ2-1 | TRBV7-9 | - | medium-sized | CASSSDYNSYNEQFF | TGTGCCAGCAGCTCTGACTACAATTCATACAATGAGCAGTTCTTC
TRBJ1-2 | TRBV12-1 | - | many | CASSSRTGPRSYTF | TGTGCCAGCAGCTCGAGGACAGGCCCTAGGAGCTACACCTTC
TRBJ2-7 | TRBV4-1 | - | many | CASSQPGFDYGSLSYEQYF | TGCGCCAGCAGCCAACCGGGTTTTGATTACGGGAGTCTTTCCTACGAGCAGTACTTC
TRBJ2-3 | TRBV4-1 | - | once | CASSQDEMLGTDTQYF | TGCGCCAGCAGCCAAGATGAAATGCTGGGCACAGATACGCAGTATTTT
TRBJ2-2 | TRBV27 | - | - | CASSPYRTLGSGELFF | TGTGCCAGCAGTCCATACCGGACTTTGGGTAGCGGGGAGCTGTTTTTT
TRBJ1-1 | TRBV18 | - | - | CASSPKDNTEAFF | TGTGCCAGCTCACCAAAAGATAACACTGAAGCTTTCTTT
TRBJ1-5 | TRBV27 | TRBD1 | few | CASSSVEPGGVNPQHF | TGTGCCAGCAGTTCAGTCGAGCCAGGGGGCGTGAACCCCCAGCATTTT
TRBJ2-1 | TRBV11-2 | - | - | CASSPRRGYNEQFF | TGTGCCAGCAGCCCACGAAGGGGCTACAATGAGCAGTTCTTC
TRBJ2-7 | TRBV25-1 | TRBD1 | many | CASSGSELTGRAYEQYF | TGTGCCAGCAGTGGAAGTGAGTTGACAGGGCGGGCCTACGAGCAGTACTTC
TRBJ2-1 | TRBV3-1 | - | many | CASSQVLRLSYNEQFF | TGTGCCAGCAGCCAAGTTCTGCGCCTCTCCTACAATGAGCAGTTCTTC
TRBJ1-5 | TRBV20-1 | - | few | CSARPAWGAHQPQHF | TGCAGTGCTAGGCCCGCTTGGGGGGCTCATCAGCCCCAGCATTTT
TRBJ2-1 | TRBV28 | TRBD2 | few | CASSYPGLAGDIRQQFF | TGTGCCAGCAGTTATCCGGGACTAGCGGGAGATATTAGGCAGCAGTTCTTC
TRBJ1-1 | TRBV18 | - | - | CASSRTFYGADTEAFF | TGTGCCAGCTCACGCACTTTTTACGGGGCAGACACTGAAGCTTTCTTT
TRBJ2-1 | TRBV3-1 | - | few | CASSQRQGGSNEQFF | TGTGCCAGCAGCCAACGACAGGGAGGGTCCAATGAGCAGTTCTTC
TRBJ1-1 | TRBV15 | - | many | CATSRDWAEQNTEAFF | TGTGCCACCAGCAGAGACTGGGCAGAGCAGAACACTGAAGCTTTCTTT
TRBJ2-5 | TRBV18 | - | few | CASSTNAEETQYF | TGTGCCAGCTCAACTAACGCTGAAGAGACCCAGTACTTC
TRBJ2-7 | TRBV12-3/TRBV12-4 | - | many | CASSLSSIEQYF | TGTGCCAGCAGTTTAAGCAGTATAGAGCAGTACTTC
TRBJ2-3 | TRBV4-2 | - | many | CASSRASDTTDTQYF | TGTGCCAGCAGCCGCGCTAGCGACACCACAGATACGCAGTATTTT
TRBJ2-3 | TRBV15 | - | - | CATSRGGHVTSTDTQYF | TGTGCCACCAGCAGAGGGGGGCACGTCACTAGCACAGATACGCAGTATTTT
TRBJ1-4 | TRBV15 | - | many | CATSRGGDGKLFF | TGTGCCACCAGCAGAGGCGGCGACGGTAAACTGTTTTTT
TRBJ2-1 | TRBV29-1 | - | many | CSVGLNPRSSGQFF | TGCAGCGTCGGACTGAACCCCCGTTCATCGGGGCAGTTCTTC
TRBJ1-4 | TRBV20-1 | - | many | CSARAEGYFNEKLFF | TGCAGTGCTAGAGCAGAGGGATATTTTAATGAAAAACTGTTTTTT
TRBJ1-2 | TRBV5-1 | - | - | CASRSAGAANYGYTF | TGCGCCAGCAGGTCGGCGGGGGCAGCTAACTATGGCTACACCTTC
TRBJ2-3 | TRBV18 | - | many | CASSDPGLAGTDTQYF | TGTGCCAGCTCAGACCCAGGTCTGGCGGGCACAGATACGCAGTATTTT
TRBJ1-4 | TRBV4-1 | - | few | CASSQVGERGRGKLFF | TGCGCCAGCAGCCAAGTGGGAGAGAGGGGTCGGGGAAAACTGTTTTTT
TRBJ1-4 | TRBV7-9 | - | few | CASSLAPGGVGEKLFF | TGTGCCAGCAGCTTAGCTCCCGGGGGAGTAGGTGAAAAACTGTTTTTT
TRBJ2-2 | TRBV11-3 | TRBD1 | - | CASSLDPQTGFTGELFF | TGTGCCAGCAGCTTAGATCCCCAGACAGGGTTCACCGGGGAGCTGTTTTTT
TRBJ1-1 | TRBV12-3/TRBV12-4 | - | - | CASTSPGGIKAFF | TGTGCCAGCACCTCCCCGGGGGGGATTAAAGCTTTCTTT
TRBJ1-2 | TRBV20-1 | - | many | CSARARGHGGYTF | TGCAGTGCGCGAGCCCGGGGGCATGGTGGCTACACCTTC
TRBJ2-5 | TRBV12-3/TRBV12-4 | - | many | CASSFYLAGQETQYF | TGTGCCAGCAGTTTTTATCTGGCAGGGCAAGAGACCCAGTACTTC
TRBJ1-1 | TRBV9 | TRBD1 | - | CASYQSAGGPLDVEAFF | TGTGCCAGCTACCAGTCTGCAGGGGGGCCTTTGGATGTGGAAGCTTTCTTT